These 20 T cell receptor beta chains share one sample of origin, sequenced in a study of identical twins (dated by TCRdb to about 2016). Receptor libraries were prepared by 5' RACE. The instrument given in TCRdb is Illumina HiSeq 2000. Clones were called with MiXCR by TCRdb after fastp trimmed the public reads at Q25, and only in-frame beta chains were retained. Rows merge per CDR3 protein into single entries with the most common DNA and genes. The sample data list fewer than 500,000 distinct CDR3 sequences, and approximately 15% of these were observed just once. The ten largest account for approximately 0.98% of the sample. These data were also filed under a second study, of yellow fever vaccine responses in identical twins.

Source material: CD4+ T cells sorted from blood. The origin of the receptors is a woman in her late teens or twenties in good health.

The CDR3: CSAEGGGYEQYF. DNA of the CDR3: TGCAGTGCTGAAGGCGGGGGCTACGAGCAGTACTTC. V is TRBV20-1 and J is TRBJ2-7, with TRBD2 matching over 7 bases. The germline V gene encodes CDR1 DFQATT and CDR2 SNEGSKA (reference sequence). The CDR3 extends over 12 amino acids. Trimming removed 5 bases from V and 3 bases from J; junction bases left unmatched: 4.

This clonotype turned up a few times. The chain employs TRBV12-3 or TRBV12-4 and TRBJ1-1; TRBD1 is a possible D gene (6 bases). The V and J ends lost 1 base and 5 bases respectively, with 11 bases between them. There are 14 residues in the CDR3. CDR3 nucleotide sequence: TGTGCCAGCAGTTTAGGCGGGGGCCAAACTGAAGCTTTCTTT. Translating it yields CASSLGGGQTEAFF.

The V and J genes are TRBV3-1 and TRBJ2-7; D is ambiguous. This CDR3 has 12 residues. Germline CDR1 is LGHDT and CDR2 is YNNKEL (reference sequence). Trimming took off 2 bases at V and 4 bases at J, with 6 bases between the two ends. CDR3 nucleotide sequence: TGTGCCAGCAGCCAATCGGTGTACGAGCAGTACTTC. Amino acids: CASSQSVYEQYF.

On this clonotype itself: This may stem from a read error, because a much larger clone lies one nucleotide away. This sequence joins TRBV7-9 and TRBJ2-4, with D perhaps TRBD1 (6 bases). This CDR3 comprises 15 residues. Per the germline V gene, CDR1 is SEHNR and CDR2 is FQNEAQ (reference sequence). V lost 4 bases, J lost 0 bases, and 10 bases lay in between. The CDR3 DNA follows: TGTGCCAGCAGCTCCGGACAGCTAGCCAAAAACATTCAGTACTTC. Its protein product is CASSSGQLAKNIQYF.

This clonotype was seen a handful of times. The chain combines TRBV3-1 with TRBJ2-5; TRBD2 aligns across 13 bases. The CDR3 extends over 16 amino acids. Trimming cost V 4 bases and J 5 bases; bases outside gene matches: 7. Germline CDR1 reads LGHDT; CDR2 reads YNNKEL (reference sequence). The CDR3 reads CASSLGTSGNRETQYF. The CDR3 coding sequence is TGTGCCAGCAGCCTAGGGACTAGCGGGAATCGGGAGACCCAGTACTTC.

In this sample, this clonotype turned up many times. The chain couples TRBV10-3 to TRBJ2-7; D remains ambiguous. Trimming took off 0 bases at V and 6 bases at J, with 6 bases between the two ends. Germline assignment: CDR1 ENHRY and CDR2 SYGVKD. The CDR3 contains 12 residues. CDR3 amino acids: CAISESKGEQYF. The CDR3 DNA reads as TGTGCCATCAGTGAGTCGAAAGGCGAGCAGTACTTC.

This clonotype has more than one count but fewer than ten. The chain links TRBV20-1 to TRBJ1-5; 9 bases match TRBD1. CDR1 and CDR2 from the germline V gene are DFQATT and SNEGSKA (reference sequence). V dropped 7 bases and J dropped 3; count of bases not matched to a gene: 7. The CDR3 covers 14 residues. Here the CDR3 reads CSVTGTGPNQPQHF. The DNA for the CDR3 is TGCAGTGTCACCGGGACAGGGCCCAATCAGCCCCAGCATTTT.

The V gene is TRBV7-8, the J gene TRBJ2-5, with 7 bases matching TRBD2. The CDR3 loop spans 17 amino acids. In germline, CDR1 is SGHVS, CDR2 FQNEAQ. V was clipped by 1 base and J by 2 bases; unmatched bases: 10. The CDR3 protein is CASSLGNSGLHQETQYF. CDR3 bases: TGTGCCAGCAGCTTAGGAAATTCGGGACTACATCAAGAGACCCAGTACTTC. Filled out from reference TRBV7-8 and TRBJ2-5, the complete variable domain reads GAGVSQSPRYKVAKRGQDVALRCDPISGHVSLFWYQQALGQGPEFLTYFQNEAQLDKSGLPSDRFFAERPEGSVSTLKIQRTQQEDSAVYLCASSLGNSGLHQETQYFGPGTRLLVL.

This clonotype was picked up a small number of times. This chain uses TRBV5-1 with TRBJ1-2; 9 nucleotides agree with TRBD1. CDR3 length: 15 amino acids. V lost 1 base to trimming and J lost 6 bases; unmatched junction nucleotides: 7. Germline CDR1 SGHRS, CDR2 YFSETQ. In nucleotides, the CDR3 is TGCGCCAGCAGCTTGCGGGGACAGGGTCCACATGGCTACACCTTC. This gives the protein CASSLRGQGPHGYTF.

This clonotype was seen more than once but under ten times. The chain joins TRBV7-2 to TRBJ2-3, with D maybe TRBD2 (6 bases). The CDR3 length is 13 residues. Trimming removed 4 bases at V and 6 bases at J, with 11 bases between. Germline loops: CDR1 SGHTA, CDR2 FQGNSA. Written as DNA, the CDR3 is TGTGCCAGCAGCTGGAGGGCGTCGGATACGCAGTATTTT. Protein: CASSWRASDTQYF.

The rearrangement links TRBV2 to TRBJ1-6; unclear D gene. CDR3 length equals 15 residues. The V gene's germline CDR1 is SNHLY and CDR2 FYNNEI. Trimming cost V 6 bases and J 9 bases, with 18 bases left between them. CDR3: CASRPTGPIISPLHF. CDR3 DNA sequence: TGTGCCAGCAGGCCCACCGGGCCAATAATTTCACCCCTCCACTTT.

The chain carries TRBV6-2 or TRBV6-3 and TRBJ2-1; the D gene could be TRBD1 or TRBD2 (5 bases each). CDR3 length: 22 amino acids. V was clipped by 0 bases and J by 1 base, with 28 bases between them. Germline CDR1 MNHEY, CDR2 SVGEGT. CDR3: CASSYSTSSRDGPFLSYNEQFF. CDR3 DNA sequence: TGTGCCAGCAGTTACTCGACGTCTAGCAGGGATGGACCTTTTCTTTCCTACAATGAGCAGTTCTTC.

This sequence joins TRBV28 and TRBJ2-3; no clear D. The CDR3 is 14 residues long. Germline lookup yields CDR1 MDHEN and CDR2 SYDVKM. Trimming left V 4 bases short and J 2 bases short, with 10 bases between. The CDR3 loop reads CASSSTQFTDTQYF. CDR3 DNA sequence: TGTGCCAGCAGTTCGACACAATTCACAGATACGCAGTATTTT.

Remarks on this clonotype: One end of the junction is discordant with germline, which a read error may explain. The V call is TRBV5-4, the J call TRBJ2-5; the D is unclear. Germline V gene data show CDR1 as SGHNT and CDR2 as YYREEE (reference sequence). The CDR3 sequence is 15 residues long. In DNA, the CDR3 is TGTGCCAGCAGCTTGGGGGGTACCCCCCAAGAGAACCAGTACTTC. It yields the protein CASSLGGTPQENQYF.

The J gene is TRBJ2-2, the V gene TRBV6-5; weak D call: TRBD1 (6 bases). The CDR3 runs to 17 residues. The V and J ends lost 2 bases and 0 bases respectively, with 13 bases between them. Germline CDR1 is MNHEY and CDR2 is SVGAGI. DNA of the CDR3: TGTGCCAGCAGTTACACAGGGCCAGGAGCGAACACCGGGGAGCTGTTTTTT. Translating gives CASSYTGPGANTGELFF.

The sample holds a few counts of this clonotype. This chain uses TRBV2 with TRBJ2-5; the D is unclear. The CDR3 has 12 amino acids. Germline V lookup: CDR1 SNHLY, CDR2 FYNNEI. V was pared by 3 bases and J by 9 bases, with 11 bases between. In nucleotides, the CDR3 is TGTGCCAGCAGTGAGATCTTGGGGTCCCAGTACTTC. It yields the protein CASSEILGSQYF.

This clonotype was seen a few times. V gene TRBV9 combines with J gene TRBJ2-2, with TRBD1 as a possible D gene (5 bases). Germline CDR1 SGDLS, CDR2 YYNGEE. V was shortened by 0 bases and J by 1 base, with 7 bases between the two germline ends. The CDR3 extends over 15 amino acids. CDR3 residues: CASSVGGQNTGELFF. The CDR3 nucleotides are TGTGCCAGCAGCGTAGGGGGCCAGAACACCGGGGAGCTGTTTTTT. The whole variable domain, filled in from reference TRBV9 and TRBJ2-2, reads DSGVTQTPKHLITATGQRVTLRCSPRSGDLSVYWYQQSLDQGLQFLIQYYNGEERAKGNILERFSAQQFPDLHSELNLSSLELGDSALYFCASSVGGQNTGELFFGEGSRLTVL.

This clonotype has more than one count but fewer than ten. The chain recombines TRBV9 with TRBJ2-7; possibly TRBD1 for D (6 bases). This CDR3 comprises 15 residues. Germline V gene sequence: CDR1 SGDLS, CDR2 YYNGEE. Trimming removed 4 bases at V and 2 bases at J, with 16 bases between. The CDR3 spells CASSPSPGHPYEQYF. Written as DNA, the CDR3 is TGTGCCAGCAGCCCATCCCCGGGACACCCCTACGAGCAGTACTTC.

This clonotype came up a few times. The CDR3 DNA reads as TGCAGTGCTGGTAAAACTAGCGGGGCCTCAGAGACCCAGTACTTC. This codes for CSAGKTSGASETQYF. The gene calls are TRBV20-1 and TRBJ2-5; 10 bases match TRBD2. Germline trimming cut 5 bases from V and 4 bases from J; bases unmatched to any gene: 10. There are 15 residues in the CDR3. Germline CDR1 reads DFQATT; CDR2 reads SNEGSKA (reference sequence).

In this sample, this clonotype turned up many times. The genes are TRBV29-1 and TRBJ2-2, with 9 nucleotides matching TRBD2. V trimming: 5 bases; J trimming: 6 bases; junction bases outside the gene matches: 7. Germline V gives CDR1 SQVTM, CDR2 ANQGSEA. The CDR3 length is 14 residues. DNA of the CDR3: TGCAGCGTTCGACTAGCGGTCTCGTCCGGGGAGCTGTTTTTT. Its protein product is CSVRLAVSSGELFF.